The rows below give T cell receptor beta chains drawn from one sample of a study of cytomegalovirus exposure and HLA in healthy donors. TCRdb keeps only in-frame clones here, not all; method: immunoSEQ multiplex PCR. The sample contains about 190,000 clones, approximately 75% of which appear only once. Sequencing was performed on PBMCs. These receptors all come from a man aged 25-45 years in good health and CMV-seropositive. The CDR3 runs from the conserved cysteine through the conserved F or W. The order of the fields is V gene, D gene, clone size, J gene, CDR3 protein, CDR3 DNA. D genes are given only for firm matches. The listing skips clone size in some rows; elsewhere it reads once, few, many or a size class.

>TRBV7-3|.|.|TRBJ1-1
CASSLFTPRQEAFF
TGTGCCAGCAGCCTTTTTACCCCCAGACAGGAAGCTTTCTTT
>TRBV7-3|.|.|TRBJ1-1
CASSATGYTEAFF
TGTGCCAGCAGCGCTACGGGGTACACTGAAGCTTTCTTT
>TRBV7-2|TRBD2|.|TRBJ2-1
CASSPGGLAGGYMEQFF
TGTGCCAGCAGCCCCGGAGGACTAGCGGGAGGGTACATGGAGCAGTTCTTC
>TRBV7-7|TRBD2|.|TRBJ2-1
CASSLVLAGNNEQFF
TGTGCTAGCAGCTTAGTCCTAGCGGGGAACAATGAGCAGTTCTTC
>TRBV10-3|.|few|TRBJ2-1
CAISASLGRGPPNEQFF
TGTGCCATCAGTGCAAGTCTTGGGAGAGGGCCCCCCAATGAGCAGTTCTTC
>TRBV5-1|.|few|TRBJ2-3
CASSLRRGDTQYF
TGCGCCAGCAGCTTGCGCCGCGGCGATACGCAGTATTTT
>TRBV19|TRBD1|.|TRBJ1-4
CASSYQDRGLDNEKLFF
TGTGCCAGTAGCTACCAGGACAGGGGGCTTGATAATGAAAAACTGTTTTTT
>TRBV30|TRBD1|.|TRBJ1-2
CAWSPGQGAYGYTF
TGTGCCTGGAGTCCGGGACAGGGGGCTTATGGCTACACCTTC
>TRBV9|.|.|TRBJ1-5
CASSPGGGNQPQHF
TGTGCCAGCAGCCCCGGTGGTGGCAATCAGCCCCAGCATTTT
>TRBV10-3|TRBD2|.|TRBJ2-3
CAISAPSGGKGDTQYF
TGTGCCATCAGTGCCCCTAGCGGGGGAAAGGGAGATACGCAGTATTTT
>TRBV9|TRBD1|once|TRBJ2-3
CASSAQGVGDTQYF
TGTGCCAGCAGCGCTCAGGGGGTGGGGGATACGCAGTATTTT
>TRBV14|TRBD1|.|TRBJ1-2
CASRDSLGYGYTF
TGTGCCAGTCGGGACAGTCTAGGCTATGGCTACACCTTC
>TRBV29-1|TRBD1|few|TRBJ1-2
CSVEDRKIGGGYGYTF
TGCAGCGTTGAAGATCGGAAGATAGGGGGCGGGTATGGCTACACCTTC
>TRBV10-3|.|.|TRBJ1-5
CAISGQALNQPQHF
TGTGCCATCAGTGGTCAGGCTCTTAATCAGCCCCAGCATTTT
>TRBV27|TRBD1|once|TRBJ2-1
CASSLIDRGYEQFF
TGTGCCAGCAGTTTAATTGACAGGGGTTATGAGCAGTTCTTC
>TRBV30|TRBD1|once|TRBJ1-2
CAWSVLGGDRYGYTF
TGTGCCTGGAGTGTACTAGGGGGCGACCGTTATGGCTACACCTTC
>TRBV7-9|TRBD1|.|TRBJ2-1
CASSFQGANEQFF
TGTGCCAGCAGCTTTCAGGGGGCCAATGAGCAGTTCTTC
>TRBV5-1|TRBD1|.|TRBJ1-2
CASSLGTGVSQSRGYTF
TGCGCCAGCAGCCTGGGGACAGGGGTTTCTCAATCGAGAGGCTACACCTTC
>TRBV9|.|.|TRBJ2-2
CASSVEGGRTGELFF
TGTGCCAGCAGCGTAGAGGGGGGGCGCACCGGGGAGCTGTTTTTT
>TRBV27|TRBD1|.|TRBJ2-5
CASSSDRGWETQYF
TGTGCCAGCAGTTCGGACAGGGGGTGGGAGACCCAGTACTTC
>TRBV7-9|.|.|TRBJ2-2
CASTPRRTGELFF
TGTGCCAGCACTCCAAGGCGGACCGGGGAGCTGTTTTTT
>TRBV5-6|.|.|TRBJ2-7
CASSLAMEQYF
TGTGCCAGCAGCTTGGCAATGGAGCAGTACTTC
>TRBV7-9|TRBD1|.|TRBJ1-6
CSSSTGQGGQSPLHF
TGTTCCAGCAGCACTGGACAGGGAGGGCAATCACCCCTCCACTTT